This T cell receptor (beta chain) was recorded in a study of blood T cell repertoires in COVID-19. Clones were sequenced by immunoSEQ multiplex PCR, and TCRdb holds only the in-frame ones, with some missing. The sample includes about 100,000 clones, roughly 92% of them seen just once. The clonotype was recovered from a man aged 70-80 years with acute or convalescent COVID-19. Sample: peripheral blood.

CDR3 in DNA: TGTGCCAGCAGCCTCTCAGGAGGGCAAGAGACCCAGTACTTC. Amino acid sequence: CASSLSGGQETQYF. This chain uses TRBV14 with TRBJ2-5; D is possibly TRBD2 (6 bases). The CDR3 totals 14 residues. Per the germline V gene, CDR1 is SGHDN and CDR2 is FVKESK. V dropped 4 bases and J dropped 2 bases, with 11 bases sitting between them.